The present T cell receptor beta chain was sequenced within a study of cytomegalovirus exposure and HLA in healthy donors. Worth noting for this clone: The antigen is unknown.

The germline gives CDR1 GTSNPN, CDR2 SVGIG (reference sequence). This CDR3 has 14 amino acids. Trimming cost V 4 bases and J 3 bases; bases outside gene matches: 5. PCR primers comprised 60 Vbeta and 13 Jbeta primers. Measured with immunoSEQ multiplex PCR; TCRdb has only the in-frame clones, and not every one. Of over 200,000 clones listed, around 76% are singletons. Regarding the study as a whole: An analysis was carried out later, and it reportedly showed fewer N-insertions in an Asian-associated ancestry cluster than the approximately 710-donor mean.

Source material: PBMCs. The rearrangement joins TRBV30 to TRBJ1-1, with 10 bases aligning to TRBD1. This TCR came from a man aged 40-49 years in good health and CMV-seropositive. The CDR3 bases are TGTGCCTGGAATCCGGACAGGGGGGACACTGAAGCTTTCTTT. It specifies CAWNPDRGDTEAFF.